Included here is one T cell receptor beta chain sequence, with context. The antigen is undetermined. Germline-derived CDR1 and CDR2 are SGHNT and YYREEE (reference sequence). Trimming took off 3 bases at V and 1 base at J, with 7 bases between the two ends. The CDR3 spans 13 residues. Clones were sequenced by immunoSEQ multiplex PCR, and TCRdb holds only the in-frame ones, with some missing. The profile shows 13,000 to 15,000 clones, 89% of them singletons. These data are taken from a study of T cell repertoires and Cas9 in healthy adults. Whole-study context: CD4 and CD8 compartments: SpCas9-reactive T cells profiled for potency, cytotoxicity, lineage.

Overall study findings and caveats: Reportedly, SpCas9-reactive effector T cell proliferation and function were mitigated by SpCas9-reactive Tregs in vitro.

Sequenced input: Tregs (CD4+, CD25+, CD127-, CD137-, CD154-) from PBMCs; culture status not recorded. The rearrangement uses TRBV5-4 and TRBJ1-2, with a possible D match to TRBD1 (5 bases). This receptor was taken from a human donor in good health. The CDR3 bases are TGTGCCAGCAGCTCTCAGGGTAACTATGGCTACACCTTC. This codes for CASSSQGNYGYTF.